What follows describes a single TCR delta chain. TCRdb lists the protein of a much larger clone for this DNA, which differs at residue 10, so this is likely a read error; the protein given here is translated from the DNA itself. This sample is drawn from a study of gamma-delta T cells after stem cell transplantation. TCRdb reapplied CATT to the RT-PCR reads. The sample contains 1,500 to 2,000 delta-chain clones, approximately 5.5% of which appear only once. Sequencing was performed on gamma-delta T cells. This TCR came from a human donor. It is not recorded whose cells these are; they may come from a transplant donor.

CDR3 protein: CAAGPASFLCWGIRIHDKLIF. CDR3 in DNA: TGTGCAGCAGGACCCGCATCTTTCCTTTGCTGGGGGATACGGATTCACGATAAACTCATCTTT. The rearrangement links TRAV29/DV5 to TRDJ1, with TRDD3 identical over 12 bases. Germline V lookup: CDR1 NSMFDY, CDR2 ISSIKDK. The CDR3 has 21 residues. The junction had 26 bases not matched to a gene; V was cut back by 4 bases and J by 4 bases.